This entry lists 20 T cell receptor beta chains sequenced from one sample in a study of blood T cell repertoires in COVID-19 (dated by TCRdb to the early 2020s). The library was obtained by the immunoSEQ multiplex PCR assay. In its TCRdb copy, this immuneACCESS table keeps in-frame sequences only and misses some clones. Where compared with another copy, unresolved V genes explain less than half of these, and the others have no known cause. A total of about 220,000 clones appear in this sample, about four fifths of them only once. The ten largest clones represent 6.8% of the sample. Sequenced material: PBMCs or T cells enriched from blood (not recorded which). These receptors were collected from a woman aged 40 to 50 who had recovered from COVID-19.

The V gene is TRBV7-9, the J gene TRBJ2-1, with TRBD1 as a possible D gene (5 bases). This CDR3 region has 13 residues. Trimming pared 3 bases from V and 15 bases from J, leaving 18 bases between. Per the germline V gene, CDR1 is SEHNR and CDR2 is FQNEAQ (reference sequence). The CDR3 DNA follows: TGTGCCAGCAGCTTTGAAGGGGCCGCTACATGGTTCTTC. Amino acid sequence: CASSFEGAATWFF.

The chain has TRBV2 and TRBJ2-5; no reliable D call. The CDR3 covers 15 residues. From germline, CDR1 is SNHLY and CDR2 FYNNEI. Trimming pared 5 bases from V and 5 bases from J, leaving 18 bases between. The CDR3 bases are TGTGCCAGCAGTAGGCTAGAGCGTTCCCAGGAGACCCAGTACTTC. It translates to CASSRLERSQETQYF.

The V call is TRBV7-3, the J call TRBJ2-2; D perhaps matches TRBD1 (6 bases). The germline V and J ends were trimmed by 5 bases and 6 bases, with 13 bases remaining between them. CDR1 and CDR2 (germline): SGHTA, FQGTGA. The CDR3 contains 14 residues. CDR3 nucleotide sequence: TGTGCCAGCAGCCCCAGAAAGGGGGCCGGGGAGCTGTTTTTT. This gives the protein CASSPRKGAGELFF.

The chain has TRBV12-5 and TRBJ1-5; unclear D gene. Germline V gene data show CDR1 as LGHNT and CDR2 as FRNRAP. The V end was cut by 4 bases, the J end by 0 bases, with 19 bases between. The CDR3 spans 18 residues. CDR3 nucleotide sequence: TGTGCTAGTGGTTCGGGTTGGGTCAAACCGTATAGCAATCAGCCCCAGCATTTT. It codes for CASGSGWVKPYSNQPQHF.

This clone was recorded once. The chain is built from TRBV7-2 and TRBJ2-3, with D unresolved. V was clipped by 1 base and J by 1 base, with 6 bases between them. The CDR3 runs 14 residues. Per germline, CDR1 SGHTA and CDR2 FQGNSA. The CDR3 DNA follows: TGTGCCAGCAGCTTAGGTTCCGGCACAGATACGCAGTATTTT. This translates into CASSLGSGTDTQYF.

This clone was seen more than once but under ten times. The chain carries TRBV19 and TRBJ1-3; 7 nucleotides match TRBD1. V was clipped by 6 bases and J by 0 bases; unmatched bases: 5. CDR3 length: 15 amino acids. Germline V gene sequence: CDR1 LNHDA, CDR2 SQIVND (reference sequence). For the CDR3, the DNA is TGTGCCAGTAGACGCGGACAGGCCTCTGGAAACACCATATATTTT. Translation: CASRRGQASGNTIYF. Variable domain in full (rest from reference TRBV19 and TRBJ1-3): DGGITQSPKYLFRKEGQNVTLSCEQNLNHDAMYWYRQDPGQGLRLIYYSQIVNDFQKGDIAEGYSVSREKKESFPLTVTSAQKNPTAFYLCASRRGQASGNTIYFGEGSWLTVV.

This sequence joins TRBV7-9 and TRBJ1-1; a weak D match, TRBD1 (6 bases). Deletions cut 1 base from V and 3 bases from J, with 9 bases between. This CDR3 region has 14 residues. CDR1 and CDR2 from the germline V gene are SEHNR and FQNEAQ (reference sequence). CDR3 residues: CASSLGGLHTEAFF. CDR3 sequence (DNA): TGTGCCAGCAGCTTAGGGGGGCTGCACACTGAAGCTTTCTTT.

This sequence joins TRBV29-1 and TRBJ1-4; possibly TRBD1 for D (5 bases). Trimming removed 6 bases at V and 7 bases at J, with 18 bases between. This CDR3 is 14 amino acids long. Germline V gene data show CDR1 as SQVTM and CDR2 as ANQGSEA. Here the CDR3 reads CSVPGGPRAEKLFF. CDR3 bases: TGCAGCGTCCCCGGGGGTCCGCGAGCTGAAAAACTGTTTTTT.

V and J are TRBV27 and TRBJ2-1, with a weak D call TRBD1 (5 bases). Germline CDR1 MNHEY, CDR2 SMNVEV (reference sequence). The CDR3 runs to 15 residues. With 5 bases removed from V and 7 bases from J, the gap between germline ends came to 18 bases. CDR3 loop: CASSPTAPTGNEQFF. The CDR3 bases are TGTGCCAGCAGTCCGACAGCTCCAACAGGAAATGAGCAGTTCTTC.

The chain has TRBV29-1 and TRBJ1-2; D might be TRBD1 (6 bases). The CDR3 has 15 amino acids. Germline CDR1 SQVTM, CDR2 ANQGSEA. V lost 0 bases, J lost 13 bases, and 24 bases lay in between. The CDR3 protein is CSVEDSARGGSARTF. In DNA form, the CDR3 reads TGCAGCGTTGAAGATTCCGCCCGGGGGGGCTCCGCGCGCACCTTC.

The CDR3 loop reads CASSLRQEGFEQYF. The CDR3 DNA follows: TGTGCCAGCAGTTTACGGCAGGAAGGCTTCGAGCAGTACTTC. V gene TRBV28 combines with J gene TRBJ2-7; unclear D gene. Looked up from germline, CDR1 is MDHEN and CDR2 is SYDVKM. The CDR3 covers 14 residues. V was shortened by 2 bases and J by 6 bases, with 14 bases between the two germline ends.

The genes are TRBV24-1 and TRBJ1-2, with TRBD1 matching 8 bases. CDR3 size: 16 residues. Germline lookup yields CDR1 KGHDR and CDR2 SFDVKD. V lost 3 bases and J lost 5; bases outside the gene matches: 10. The CDR3 coding sequence is TGTGCCACCAGTGATCCTGGACAGGGAGAGGTGTATGGCTACACCTTC. Translation: CATSDPGQGEVYGYTF.

The chain couples TRBV30 to TRBJ1-2; D remains unclear. The germline V and J ends were trimmed by 3 bases and 2 bases, with 10 bases remaining between them. The CDR3 consists of 13 residues. Germline CDR1 GTSNPN, CDR2 SVGIG (reference sequence). The CDR3 nucleotides are TGTGCCTGGAGAAGCGGGGAGAACTATGGCTACACCTTC. Translated: CAWRSGENYGYTF.

The CDR3 sequence: CASSRQGTGELFF. In DNA, the CDR3 is TGTGCCAGCAGCCGGCAGGGCACCGGGGAGCTGTTTTTT. The chain recombines TRBV3-1 (or the pseudogene TRBV3-2) with TRBJ2-2; D is perhaps TRBD1 (5 bases). Germline CDR1 reads LGHDT; CDR2 reads YNNKEL (reference sequence). The CDR3 has 13 amino acids. The V end was cut by 4 bases, the J end by 4 bases, with 7 bases between.

The genes are TRBV5-1 and TRBJ1-1, with 7 bases matching TRBD1. J was trimmed by 7 bases and V by 4 bases; bases with no gene match: 7. CDR1 is SGHRS, CDR2 YFSETQ, per germline. The CDR3 is 13 amino acids. The CDR3 DNA sequence: TGCGCCAGCAGCGGCAGGGGGGAGAGTGAAGCTTTCTTT. It yields the protein CASSGRGESEAFF.

The V and J genes are TRBV2 and TRBJ1-5; 8 bases are shared with TRBD1. From germline, CDR1 is SNHLY and CDR2 FYNNEI. There are 14 residues in the CDR3. The ends lost 1 base at V and 7 bases at J; junction bases unmatched: 3. CDR3 residues: CASSEGTGRQPQHF. CDR3 nucleotide sequence: TGTGCCAGCAGTGAAGGGACAGGGCGGCAGCCCCAGCATTTT.

The chain combines TRBV2 with TRBJ2-2; perhaps TRBD1 as D (6 bases). The V gene lost 3 bases and the J gene lost 6 bases, with 11 bases spanning the gap. Germline-derived CDR1 and CDR2 are SNHLY and FYNNEI. This CDR3 has 14 amino acids. CDR3 protein: CASSDQGSAGELFF. CDR3 bases: TGTGCCAGCAGTGACCAGGGGTCCGCCGGGGAGCTGTTTTTT.

The chain uses TRBV28 and TRBJ1-5, with 7 positions matching TRBD1. Germline lookup yields CDR1 MDHEN and CDR2 SYDVKM. This CDR3 spans 13 amino acids. The V segment lost 6 bases and the J segment 2 bases; nucleotides outside the gene matches: 1. CDR3 residues: CASSQGGNQPQHF. CDR3 nucleotides: TGTGCCAGCAGCCAGGGGGGCAATCAGCCCCAGCATTTT. The complete variable domain, with remaining parts taken from reference TRBV28 and TRBJ1-5, reads DVKVTQSSRYLVKRTGEKVFLECVQDMDHENMFWYRQDPGLGLRLIYFSYDVKMKEKGDIPEGYSVSREKKERFSLILESASTNQTSMYLCASSQGGNQPQHFGDGTRLSIL.

The chain uses TRBV7-2 and TRBJ2-3; unclear D gene. Germline CDR1 reads SGHTA; CDR2 reads FQGNSA. The CDR3 runs to 14 residues. V lost 3 bases and J 0 bases, leaving 7 bases between the germline ends. This chain's CDR3 is CASSLQSSTDTQYF. CDR3 nucleotides: TGTGCCAGCAGCTTGCAGTCTAGCACAGATACGCAGTATTTT.

This clone is a singleton in its sample. The V call is TRBV6-5, the J call TRBJ1-1; the D gene is possibly TRBD1 (5 bases). Germline V gives CDR1 MNHEY, CDR2 SVGAGI. V was shortened by 4 bases and J by 4 bases, with 13 bases between the two germline ends. The CDR3 covers 14 residues. The CDR3 DNA follows: TGTGCCAGCAGTTCCCCCTTCGGGGGCACTGAAGCTTTCTTT. Protein sequence: CASSSPFGGTEAFF.